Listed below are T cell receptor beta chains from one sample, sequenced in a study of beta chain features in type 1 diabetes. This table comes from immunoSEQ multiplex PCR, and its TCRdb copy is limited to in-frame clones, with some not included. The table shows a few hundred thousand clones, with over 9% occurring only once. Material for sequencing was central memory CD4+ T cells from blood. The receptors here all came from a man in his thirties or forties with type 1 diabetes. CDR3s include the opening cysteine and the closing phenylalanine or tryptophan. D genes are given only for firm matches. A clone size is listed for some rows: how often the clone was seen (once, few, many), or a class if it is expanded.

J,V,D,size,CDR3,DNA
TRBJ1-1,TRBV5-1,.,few,CASSSGTWDTEAFF,TGCGCCAGCAGCTCAGGGACCTGGGACACTGAAGCTTTCTTT
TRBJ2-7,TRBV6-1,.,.,CASSGGDVEYYEQYF,TGTGCCAGCAGTGGTGGGGACGTAGAGTACTACGAGCAGTACTTC
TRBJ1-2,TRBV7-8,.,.,CASSLGVAGLGYTF,TGTGCCAGCAGCTTAGGGGTCGCAGGGTTGGGCTACACCTTC
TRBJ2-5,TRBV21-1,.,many,CASSKRETQYF,TGTGCCAGCAGCAAAAGAGAGACCCAGTACTTC
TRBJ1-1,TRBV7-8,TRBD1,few,CASSFTGGGTEAFF,TGTGCCAGCAGCTTCACAGGGGGCGGAACTGAAGCTTTCTTT
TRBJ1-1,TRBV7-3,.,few,CASSSTHSDTEAFF,TGTGCCAGCAGCTCGACACATTCTGACACTGAAGCTTTCTTT
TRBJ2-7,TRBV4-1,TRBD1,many,CASSSRTGGYEQYF,TGCGCCAGCAGCTCCCGGACAGGGGGCTACGAGCAGTACTTC
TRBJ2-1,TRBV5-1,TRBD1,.,CASSLGYRGPEDEQFF,TGCGCCAGCAGCTTAGGATACAGGGGGCCGGAGGATGAGCAGTTCTTC
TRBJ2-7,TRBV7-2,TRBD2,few,CASSPWTSGRRGAEQYF,TGTGCCAGCAGCCCATGGACTAGCGGGCGACGCGGGGCCGAGCAGTACTTC
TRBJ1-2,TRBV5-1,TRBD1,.,CASSSGQGASRYGYTF,TGCGCCAGCAGTTCAGGACAGGGGGCGAGTAGGTATGGCTACACCTTC
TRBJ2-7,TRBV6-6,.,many,CATQRELLYEQYF,TGTGCCACCCAAAGGGAACTTCTTTACGAGCAGTACTTC
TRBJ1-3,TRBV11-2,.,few,CASSQLGHSSGNTIYF,TGTGCCAGCAGCCAGCTGGGACACAGCTCTGGAAACACCATATATTTT
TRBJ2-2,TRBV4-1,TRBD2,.,CASSQNSGSVTGELFF,TGTGCCAGCAGCCAGAATAGCGGGAGTGTCACCGGGGAGCTGTTTTTT
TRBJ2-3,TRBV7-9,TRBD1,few,CASSATGGGTDTQYF,TGTGCCAGCAGCGCGACAGGGGGAGGCACAGATACGCAGTATTTT
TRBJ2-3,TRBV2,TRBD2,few,CASIGGGTDTQYF,TGTGCCAGCATCGGGGGGGGGACAGATACGCAGTATTTT
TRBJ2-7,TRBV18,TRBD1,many,CASSPRTGNYEQYF,TGTGCCAGCTCACCGAGGACAGGGAACTACGAGCAGTACTTC
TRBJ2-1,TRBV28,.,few,CASSSVSPSSYNEQFF,TGTGCCAGCAGTAGTGTAAGTCCAAGCTCCTACAATGAGCAGTTCTTC
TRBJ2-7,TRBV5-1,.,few,CASSLEALSYEQYF,TGCGCCAGCAGCTTGGAAGCACTCTCCTACGAGCAGTACTTC
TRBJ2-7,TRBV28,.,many,CASSGSSYEQYF,TGTGCCAGCAGCGGTAGCTCCTACGAGCAGTACTTC
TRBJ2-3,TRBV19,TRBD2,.,CASRGTSGITDTQYF,TGTGCCAGTAGGGGGACTAGCGGGATCACAGATACGCAGTATTTT
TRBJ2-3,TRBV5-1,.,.,CASTREQGSDTQYF,TGCGCCAGCACCAGAGAACAGGGCTCAGATACGCAGTATTTT
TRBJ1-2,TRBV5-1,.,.,CASSLPQGNYGYTF,TGCGCCAGCAGCTTGCCCCAGGGTAACTATGGCTACACCTTC
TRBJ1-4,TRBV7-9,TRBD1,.,CASSLDRVEKLFF,TGTGCCAGCAGCTTGGACAGGGTTGAAAAACTGTTTTTT
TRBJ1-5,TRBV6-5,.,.,CASSYSWTTGDRHF,TGTGCCAGCAGTTACTCGTGGACGACAGGAGATAGGCATTTT
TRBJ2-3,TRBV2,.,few,CASSDSTDTQYF,TGTGCCAGCAGTGACAGCACAGATACGCAGTATTTT
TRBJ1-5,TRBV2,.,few,CASSESTVYQPQHF,TGTGCCAGCAGTGAAAGCACAGTTTATCAGCCCCAGCATTTT
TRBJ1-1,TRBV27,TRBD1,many,CASRDGTGAIEAFF,TGTGCCAGCAGAGATGGGACAGGGGCGATTGAAGCTTTCTTT
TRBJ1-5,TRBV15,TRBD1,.,CATSGQGAYKPQHF,TGTGCCACCAGCGGACAGGGGGCGTATAAGCCCCAGCATTTT
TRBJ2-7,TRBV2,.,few,CASSDGGSSVYEQYF,TGTGCCAGCAGTGATGGGGGGAGTTCCGTCTACGAGCAGTACTTC
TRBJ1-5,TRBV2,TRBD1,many,CASGRQGLNQPQHF,TGTGCCAGCGGGCGACAGGGGCTGAATCAGCCCCAGCATTTT